This T cell receptor (beta chain) emerged from a study of radiotherapy plus CTLA-4 blockade in lung cancer. Germline V lookup: CDR1 DFQATT, CDR2 SNEGSKA (reference sequence). The V end was cut by 2 bases, the J end by 4 bases, with 6 bases between. This CDR3 contains 11 residues. Profiled with immunoSEQ multiplex PCR; TCRdb holds only in-frame clones, not every one. The table lists tens of thousands of clones, around 90% of them singletons. The sequencing here drew on peripheral blood, taken from a patient treated with radiotherapy plus ipilimumab. The sequence came from a human donor with non-small cell lung cancer that progressed on radiotherapy plus ipilimumab. The V call is TRBV20-1, the J call TRBJ2-7, with D unclear. CDR3 in DNA: TGCAGTGCTAGATTTCTTTACGAGCAGTACTTC. Translated: CSARFLYEQYF.